These 5 T cell receptor beta chains were all obtained from the same sample, sequenced in a study of T cells in Graves' hyperthyroidism and ophthalmopathy. RNA transcripts provided the source from which TCR beta CDR3 regions were amplified. HTBI primers were used for first-round RT-PCR of the TCR CDR3. TCRdb processed the multiplex PCR reads anew with MiXCR; each CDR3 protein has one entry. Among fewer than 800,000 distinct CDR3 sequences, roughly 17% were seen once, and the ten largest hold roughly 8%. Sequencing was carried out using blood. These receptor sequences come from a man aged 18 to 30 with Graves' hyperthyroidism.

The V gene is TRBV28, the J gene TRBJ2-7; 9 bases fit TRBD1. There are 18 residues in the CDR3. The germline CDR1 and CDR2 sequences are MDHEN and SYDVKM. Unmatched junction bases numbered 11, after V lost 2 bases and J lost 0 bases. As DNA, the CDR3 is TGTGCCAGCAGTTTAGGGACAGGGTTACTATACTACTCCTACGAGCAGTACTTC. Translating it yields CASSLGTGLLYYSYEQYF.

This rearrangement joins TRBV20-1 to TRBJ2-3; D is perhaps TRBD1 or TRBD2 (5 bases each). The CDR3 runs to 15 residues. Looked up from germline, CDR1 is DFQATT and CDR2 is SNEGSKA (reference sequence). V was shortened by 5 bases and J by 0 bases, with 15 bases between the two germline ends. In DNA form, the CDR3 reads TGCAGTGCTGCAACCGGGGCAGGGAGCACAGATACGCAGTATTTT. Residues: CSAATGAGSTDTQYF.

About this clonotype itself: The CDR3 does not end in the conserved phenylalanine or tryptophan, so this is likely a read error. V is TRBV7-2 and J is TRBJ2-1; 14 bases are shared with TRBD2. Germline V gene data show CDR1 as SGHTA and CDR2 as FQGNSA. The CDR3 covers 17 residues. V lost 1 base, J lost 8 bases, and 7 bases stayed unmatched. CDR3 sequence (DNA): TGTGCCAGCAGCTTAGACCGACTAGCGGGAGGGAGGTATGAGCAGTTCTGC. It yields the protein CASSLDRLAGGRYEQFC.

This clonotype was picked up a small number of times. The gene calls are TRBV20-1 and TRBJ2-7; TRBD2 might be the D (6 bases). The V gene's germline CDR1 is DFQATT and CDR2 SNEGSKA (reference sequence). V gave up 2 bases and J gave up 3 bases, with 14 bases separating them. The CDR3 sequence is 14 residues long. The CDR3 reads CSARFPREFYEQYF. The CDR3 coding sequence is TGCAGTGCTAGATTTCCCCGGGAGTTCTACGAGCAGTACTTC.

This clonotype was counted many times. The rearrangement links TRBV20-1 to TRBJ2-5, with D unclear. The CDR3 is 10 amino acids. Germline values: CDR1 DFQATT, CDR2 SNEGSKA (reference sequence). V lost 3 bases and J lost 9, with 8 bases in between. The CDR3 bases are TGCAGTGCTAGCATCCCCCCCCAGTACTTC. It is translated as CSASIPPQYF.